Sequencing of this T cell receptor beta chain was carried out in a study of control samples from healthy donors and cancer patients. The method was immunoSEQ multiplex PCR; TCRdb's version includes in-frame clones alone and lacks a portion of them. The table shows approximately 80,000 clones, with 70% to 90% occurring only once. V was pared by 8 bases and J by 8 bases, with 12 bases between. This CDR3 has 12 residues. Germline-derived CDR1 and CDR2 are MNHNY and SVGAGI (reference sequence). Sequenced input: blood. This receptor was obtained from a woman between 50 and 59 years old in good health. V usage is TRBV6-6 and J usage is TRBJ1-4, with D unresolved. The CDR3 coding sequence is TGTGCCAGCCAGAGCGACAAAGAAAAACTGTTTTTT. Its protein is CASQSDKEKLFF.